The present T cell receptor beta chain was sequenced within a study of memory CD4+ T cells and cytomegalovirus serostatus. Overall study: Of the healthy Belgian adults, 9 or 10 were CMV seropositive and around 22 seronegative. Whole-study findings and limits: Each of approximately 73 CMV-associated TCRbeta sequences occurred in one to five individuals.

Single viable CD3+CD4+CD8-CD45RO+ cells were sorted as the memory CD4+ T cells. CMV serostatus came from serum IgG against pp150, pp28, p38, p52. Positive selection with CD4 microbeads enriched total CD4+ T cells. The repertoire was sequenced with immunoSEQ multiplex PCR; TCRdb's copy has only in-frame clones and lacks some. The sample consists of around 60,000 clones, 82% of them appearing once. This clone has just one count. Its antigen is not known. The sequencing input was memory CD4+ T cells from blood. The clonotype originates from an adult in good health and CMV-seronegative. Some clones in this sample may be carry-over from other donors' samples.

The CDR3 DNA reads as TGTGCCAGCAGCTTAGGGTATCGCCGGCCGGGGGCAGGCTCCTATGGCTACACCTTC. The encoded protein is CASSLGYRRPGAGSYGYTF. The genes are TRBV7-8 and TRBJ1-2; D perhaps matches TRBD1 (6 bases). CDR1 and CDR2 from the germline V gene are SGHVS and FQNEAQ. The CDR3 runs to 19 residues. Trimming took 1 base from V and 4 from J, leaving 25 bases between them.